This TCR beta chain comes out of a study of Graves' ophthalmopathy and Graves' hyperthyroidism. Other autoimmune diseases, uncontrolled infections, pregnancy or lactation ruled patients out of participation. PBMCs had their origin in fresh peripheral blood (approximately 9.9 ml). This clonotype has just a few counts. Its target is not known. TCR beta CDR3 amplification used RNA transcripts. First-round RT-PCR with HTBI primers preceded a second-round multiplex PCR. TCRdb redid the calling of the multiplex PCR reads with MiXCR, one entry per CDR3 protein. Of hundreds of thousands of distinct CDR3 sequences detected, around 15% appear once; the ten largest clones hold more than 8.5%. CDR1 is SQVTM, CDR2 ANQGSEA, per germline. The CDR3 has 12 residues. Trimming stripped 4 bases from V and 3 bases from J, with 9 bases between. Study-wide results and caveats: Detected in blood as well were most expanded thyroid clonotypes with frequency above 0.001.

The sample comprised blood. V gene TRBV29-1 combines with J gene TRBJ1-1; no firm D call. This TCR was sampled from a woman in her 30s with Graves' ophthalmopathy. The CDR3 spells CSVVRLDTEAFF. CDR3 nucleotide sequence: TGCAGCGTTGTCCGCTTGGACACTGAAGCTTTCTTT.